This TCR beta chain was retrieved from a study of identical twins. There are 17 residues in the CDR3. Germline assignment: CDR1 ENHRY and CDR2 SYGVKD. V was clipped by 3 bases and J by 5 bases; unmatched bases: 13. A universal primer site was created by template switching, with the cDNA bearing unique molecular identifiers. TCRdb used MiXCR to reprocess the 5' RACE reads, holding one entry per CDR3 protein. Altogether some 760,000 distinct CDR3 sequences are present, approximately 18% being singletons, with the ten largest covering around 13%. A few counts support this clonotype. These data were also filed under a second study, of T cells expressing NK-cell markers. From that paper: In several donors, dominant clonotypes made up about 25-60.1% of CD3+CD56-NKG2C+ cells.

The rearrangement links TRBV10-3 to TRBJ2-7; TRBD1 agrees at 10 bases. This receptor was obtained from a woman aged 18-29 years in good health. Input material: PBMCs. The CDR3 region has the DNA TGTGCCATCAGTGACCAAATGACAGGGGGCATCGGGGACGAGCAGTACTTC. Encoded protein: CAISDQMTGGIGDEQYF.